Sequencing of this T cell receptor (beta chain) was carried out in a study of cytomegalovirus exposure and HLA in healthy donors (TCRdb year 2017). For the wider study: An earlier analysis of approximately 640 of the donors reported approximately 290 Gb of sequence data and more than 90 million unique TCR beta sequences from 150 million to 200 million T cells. Roughly 300 gigabases of sequencing data and 78 million or so unique TCR sequences were included in an early release covering 550 to 650 HLA-typed donors. Of the approximately 400 genotyped donors, about 84% fell in the genetic ancestry cluster associated with self-reported Caucasian donors. The study aimed to test whether signatures of past pathogen exposure could be identified by cataloging public T cell receptors. The study profiled the T cell repertoires of hundreds of subjects by immunosequencing and related them to cytomegalovirus serostatus. Along with the approximately 700-subject first cohort, a separate validation cohort of approximately 110 different subjects was used. High-throughput TCR immunosequencing, statistical association of individual TCRs with disease status, and machine learning were combined to predict cytomegalovirus infection status. A later analysis re-analyzed previously published TCR beta repertoires from approximately 700 donors and added high-resolution HLA genotyping to study TCR occurrence patterns. Rather than using new phenotypic data, the later analysis identified candidate immune exposures from TCR beta sequences and from how often those sequences occurred across donors. An earlier analysis of roughly 580 of the donors used high-throughput TCR beta sequencing to judge whether each TCR beta V gene segment behaved as functional or pseudogenic. Alongside the repertoire data, information on donor age, sex, ethnicity and CMV serostatus was compiled. A later genetic analysis took genome-wide SNP genotypes for 398 of the 666 donors and used that subset as a discovery cohort. All discovery cohort repertoires had been generated on a single sequencing platform. Class I and class II HLA loci were covered by the typing at four-digit resolution. The number of typed donors differed by locus: about 629-630 for A, B, C, DRB1 and DQB1; some 540 for DQA1; 600 to 610 for DPA1; and about 450 for DPB1. Several DR-DQ haplotypes were handled as single units for association and clustering, since linkage in the cohort was strong. On average, around 200,000 unique TCR beta nucleotide sequences were sequenced per donor among more than 350 genotyped donors of the cohort, with about 19% of those sequences being non-productive.

V is reduced by 1 base and J by 1 base, leaving a spacing of 5 bases between them. Inclusive of the bounding cysteine and phenylalanine, the CDR3 is 14 residues long. This entry keeps only the CDR3 DNA: 42 bases, framed from base 1. Taken from the germline V gene, the CDR1 and CDR2 loops are LGHNA and YSLEER. This clone has more than one count but fewer than ten. Its antigen has not been determined. No per-base quality is available; no much larger clone lies one base away. The library was obtained by the immunoSEQ multiplex PCR assay. A mixture of 60 forward primers for TCR Vbeta segments and 13 reverse primers for TCR Jbeta segments was used in the multiplex PCR. The CDR3 region of rearranged TCR beta genes was amplified from genomic DNA with a multiplex PCR assay. Amplified TCR beta libraries were sequenced as 87-base-pair reads on the Illumina HiSeq System. In the source study's methods: Across the 500 to 850 repertoires, a later analysis counted 75 million to 90 million unique TCR beta chains, some 11 million of which were shared by at least two donors. Raw reads were error-corrected and collapsed into unique sequences by a nearest-neighbor algorithm in which closely related sequences were merged to remove PCR and sequencing errors. To assign V, D and J gene segments, CDR3 sequences were aligned to IMGT reference sequences. Each retained sequence needed at least a six-nucleotide match to both a V gene segment and a J gene segment. Rearrangements were called productive when the CDR3 lacked stop codons and stayed in frame with V and J; all others were non-productive. CDR3 was defined according to IMGT convention as the region running from the second conserved V-encoded cysteine to the conserved J-encoded phenylalanine. The earlier analysis of 500 to 650 of the donors excluded any sequence lacking an unambiguous match to a single V gene segment. An earlier analysis of 450 to 650 of the donors called V segments functional above 56.7% productive rearrangements and segregating when the between-donor standard deviation exceeded 5%. To diagnose cytomegalovirus status from the catalog of TCR beta chain sequences, a statistical classification framework was built. In a later analysis, TCR nucleotide sequences were compared against IMGT/GENE-DB human TR gene sequences so that V and J genes could be assigned. In a later analysis, CDR3 sequences and most-parsimonious VDJ recombination scenarios were assigned using the TCRdist pipeline. In a later analysis, each TCR beta chain was defined by its CDR3 amino acid sequence together with its V-gene family, and reads lacking a unique V-gene family were excluded. In a later analysis, approximately 590 highly shared, low-generation-probability nucleotide sequences were removed to address suspected cross-contamination and a sequencing artifact. In a later analysis, a clonal expansion index was calculated for each public chain from normalized within-repertoire ranks of inferred template counts. In a later analysis, generation probabilities were computed using a VDJ recombination model fitted to out-of-frame rearrangements, and the results were checked against IGoR. Hypergeometric tests were used in a later analysis to score TCR-TCR, TCR-HLA and TCR-CMV co-occurrence, with a repertoire-size bias correction applied to the TCR pairs. False discovery rates were estimated in a later analysis by permuting HLA or CMV assignments 20 times. In a later analysis, co-occurring TCRs were grouped using DBSCAN, with TCRdist sequence similarity added in when clustering inside HLA-allele-positive subsets. Co-occurrence clustering excluded repertoires with fewer than 30,000 or more than 120,000 public chains, plus five with anomalous nucleotide sharing. Held by TCRdb, this immuneACCESS table contains in-frame sequences only and omits some clones. Under half of the omission traces to an unresolved V gene where checked; the cause of the rest is unknown. The V and J calls and clone size were taken over from that table, and D and trimming were inferred from the DNA. The sample yields 65,000 to 75,000 clones; about 65% were counted once. The ten largest clones represent more than 2% of the sample.

The cohort comprised several hundred healthy bone marrow donors. Cohort members were all nominally healthy when sampled, although unrecorded immune exposures were likely present. The donor was CMV seronegative and was included in the group of under 450 seronegative cohort members. A peripheral blood sample was collected from each donor, and TCR beta sequencing was performed on peripheral blood mononuclear cells. Genomic DNA extraction from the blood cell samples was performed with the Qiagen DNeasy Blood Extraction Kit. Study-wide findings and limitations: In vitro tests confirmed that three of the cytomegalovirus-associated TCR beta chains recognize cytomegalovirus antigens. According to a later analysis, TCR association rates differed among HLA loci, with DRB1 alleles showing the most associated TCRs and HLA-C alleles showing the fewest. Most CMV-associated TCR beta chains appeared to be HLA-restricted in a later analysis, and the HLA associations seemed to be driven largely by CMV exposure. An earlier analysis of approximately 590 of the donors showed that most TCR beta V segments appeared in productive rearrangements either about 90% or about 30% of the time, which broadly matched IMGT annotations. In a later analysis, HLA-associated TCR beta chains showed more clonal expansion and lower generation probabilities than non-associated chains that were equally common. Strong co-occurrence of HLA alleles, especially DR and DQ, made assigning TCR associations to individual alleles difficult. This cohort had only TCR beta chains sequenced, and the lack of alpha or paired-chain data limited which features could be detected. A cluster of highly shared sequence variants was judged likely to represent a technical artifact of the sequencing pipeline. While some public TCRs were present in many individuals, most TCR sequences turned up only very rarely across donors. Because the 87-base-pair reads could not distinguish some IMGT-functional V segments, including TRBV6-2 and TRBV6-3, those segments were excluded. CMV serostatus was the only immune exposure information available for the cohort. V-gene and J-gene trimming of TCR beta chains was associated with a missense DCLRE1C variant in a later genetic analysis, and the association was replicated in an independent cohort. In a later analysis, some 18,000 TCR beta sequences were associated with specific HLA alleles at a false discovery rate of 0.05. Sequencing depth was assumed to be roughly uniform across donors in the presence/absence analyses, though that assumption may not hold. The earlier analysis of almost 600 of the donors excluded some 16 rarely observed V segments, including chromosome 9 orphons, because counts were too low. Because some donors lacked HLA typing at each locus, the association tests relied only on the typed subset. In the study, approximately 160 TCR beta chains were listed as associated with cytomegalovirus. In a later genetic analysis, fewer N-insertions in productive TCRs were reported among donors in an Asian-associated ancestry cluster than the roughly 640-donor mean. According to the authors, the approach could potentially be generalized to other disease states and immunological phenotypes. Several of the top co-occurrence clusters appeared to be linked to parvovirus B19, influenza, CMV and Epstein-Barr virus, according to a later analysis. Correlated functional status among segregating V segments might reflect linkage disequilibrium, but an unknown experimental factor could not be ruled out. In both the original and validation cohorts, the classifier was reported to diagnose cytomegalovirus status with high specificity and sensitivity. A further reported finding was that TCR beta sequences accurately predicted the HLA-A and HLA-B alleles for most subjects in the first cohort.

The receptor's source is a woman in her twenties or thirties in good health and CMV-seronegative. Sequenced sample: PBMCs. The sequence joins TRBV4-3 to TRBJ2-1, with the D segment identity uncertain. This receptor has the CDR3 CASSQGVSYNEQFF. The DNA sequence is as follows: TGCGCCAGCAGCCAAGGCGTATCCTACAATGAGCAGTTCTTC.